This T cell receptor (beta chain) comes out of a study of blood T cell repertoires in COVID-19. CDR1 and CDR2 from the germline V gene are SGDLS and YYNGEE. The CDR3 spans 16 residues. Deletions cut 2 bases from V and 5 bases from J, with 16 bases between. Authors' data handling: Estimates of nucleated cell counts were drawn from the amplification of reference gene primers. Assay used: immunoSEQ multiplex PCR; TCRdb lists only in-frame clones, some missing. That table is the source of V, J and clone size, and D and trimming were worked out from the DNA. The sample includes about 350,000 clones, approximately 88% seen only once; the top ten take roughly 9.9%.

This clonotype originated in a man aged 30 to 45 with COVID-19, enrolled during active disease. The sample was peripheral blood. The chain is built from TRBV9 and TRBJ1-4, with TRBD1 as a possible D gene (6 bases). CDR3 bases: TGTGCCAGCAGCGTCCTCGATACAGGGTTAAATGAAAAACTGTTTTTT. Its protein is CASSVLDTGLNEKLFF.